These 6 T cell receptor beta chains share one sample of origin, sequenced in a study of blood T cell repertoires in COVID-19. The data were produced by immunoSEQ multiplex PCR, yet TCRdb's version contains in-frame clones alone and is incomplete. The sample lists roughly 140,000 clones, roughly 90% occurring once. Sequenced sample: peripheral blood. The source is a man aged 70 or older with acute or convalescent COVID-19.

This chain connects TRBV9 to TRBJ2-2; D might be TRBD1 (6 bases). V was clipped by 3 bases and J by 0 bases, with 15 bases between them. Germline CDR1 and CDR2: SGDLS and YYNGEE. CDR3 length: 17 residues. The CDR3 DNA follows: TGTGCCAGCAGCGGGACAAAGGGGGTCGCGAACACCGGGGAGCTGTTTTTT. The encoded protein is CASSGTKGVANTGELFF.

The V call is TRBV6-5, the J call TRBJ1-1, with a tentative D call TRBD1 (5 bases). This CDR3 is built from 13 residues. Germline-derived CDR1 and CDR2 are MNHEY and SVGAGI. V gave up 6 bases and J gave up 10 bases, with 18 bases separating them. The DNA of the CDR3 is TGTGCCAGCAGCTGGGTGGGGCCCCACGGAGCTTTCTTT. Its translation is CASSWVGPHGAFF.

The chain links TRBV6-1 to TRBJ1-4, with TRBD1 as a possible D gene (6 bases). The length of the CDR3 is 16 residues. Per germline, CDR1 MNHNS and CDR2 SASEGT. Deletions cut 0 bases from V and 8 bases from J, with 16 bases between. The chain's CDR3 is CASSEARGALREKLFF. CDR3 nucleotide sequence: TGTGCCAGCAGTGAAGCGCGGGGGGCACTGAGGGAAAAACTGTTTTTT.

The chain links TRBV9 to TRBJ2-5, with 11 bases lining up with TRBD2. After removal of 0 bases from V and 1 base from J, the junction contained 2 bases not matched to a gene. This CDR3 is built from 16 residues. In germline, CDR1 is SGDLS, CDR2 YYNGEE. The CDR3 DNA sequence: TGTGCCAGCAGCGTAGCCGGGACTAGCGGCCAAGAGACCCAGTACTTC. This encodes CASSVAGTSGQETQYF.

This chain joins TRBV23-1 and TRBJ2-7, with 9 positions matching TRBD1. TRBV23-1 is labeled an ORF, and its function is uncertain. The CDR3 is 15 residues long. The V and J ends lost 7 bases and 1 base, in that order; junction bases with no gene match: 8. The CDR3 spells CASIGTGLCSYEQYF. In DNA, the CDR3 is TGCGCCAGCATCGGGACAGGGTTGTGTTCCTACGAGCAGTACTTC.

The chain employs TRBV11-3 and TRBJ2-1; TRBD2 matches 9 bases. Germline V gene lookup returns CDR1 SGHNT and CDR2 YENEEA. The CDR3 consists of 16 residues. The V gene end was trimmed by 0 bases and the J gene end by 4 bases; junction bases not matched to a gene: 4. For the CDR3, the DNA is TGTGCCAGCAGCTTAGATCCCAGCGGGGGGTACAATGAGCAGTTCTTC. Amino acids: CASSLDPSGGYNEQFF.